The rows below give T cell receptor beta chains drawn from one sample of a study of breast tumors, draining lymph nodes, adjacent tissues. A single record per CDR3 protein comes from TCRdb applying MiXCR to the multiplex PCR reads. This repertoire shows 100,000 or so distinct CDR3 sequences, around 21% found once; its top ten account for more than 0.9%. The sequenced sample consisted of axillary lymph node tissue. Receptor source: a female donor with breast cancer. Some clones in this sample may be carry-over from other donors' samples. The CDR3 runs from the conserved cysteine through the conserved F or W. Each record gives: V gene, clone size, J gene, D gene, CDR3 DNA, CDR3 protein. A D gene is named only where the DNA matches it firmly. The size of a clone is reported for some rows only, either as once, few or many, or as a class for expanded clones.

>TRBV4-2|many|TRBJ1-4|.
TGTGCCAGCAGCCAAACCGGTGAAAAACTGTTTTTT
CASSQTGEKLFF
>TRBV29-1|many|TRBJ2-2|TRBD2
TGCAGCGCCAAGGGAGCGGGGGGGCTGACCGGGGAGCTGTTTTTT
CSAKGAGGLTGELFF
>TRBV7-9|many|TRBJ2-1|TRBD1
TGTGCCAGCAGCTTAATACTGGGACAGGGATCCAATGAGCAGTTCTTC
CASSLILGQGSNEQFF
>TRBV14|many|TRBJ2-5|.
TGTGCCAGCAGCCAAGATATCCAGGGTCAAGAGACCCAGTACTTC
CASSQDIQGQETQYF
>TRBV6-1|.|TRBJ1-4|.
TGTGCCAGCAGTGAAGCAGGGGCATGGGCCGACGGAAAACTGTTTTTT
CASSEAGAWADGKLFF
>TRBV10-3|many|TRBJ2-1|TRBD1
TGTGCCACCGAGGGACAGACCAACTACAATGAGCAGTTCTTC
CATEGQTNYNEQFF
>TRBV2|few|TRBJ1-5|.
TGTGCCAGCAGTGGAGGAGGGAATCAGCCCCAGCATTTT
CASSGGGNQPQHF
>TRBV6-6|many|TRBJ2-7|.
TGTGCCAGCAGTTACCGGGCAGGGTCTGGGGGCTACGAGCAGTACTTC
CASSYRAGSGGYEQYF
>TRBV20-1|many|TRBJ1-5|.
TGCAGTGCTAGAGCTCCACTCGGGGGGGGGGATCAGCCCCAGCATTTT
CSARAPLGGGDQPQHF
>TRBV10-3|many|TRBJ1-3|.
TGTGCCACCAGGGGAGGAAAAGAGGGAAACACCATATATTTT
CATRGGKEGNTIYF
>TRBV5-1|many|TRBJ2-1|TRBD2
TGCGCCAGCAGCTTCACTAGCGGGAGGCGCAGCTCCTACAATGAGCAGTTCTTC
CASSFTSGRRSSYNEQFF
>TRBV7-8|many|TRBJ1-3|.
TGTGCCAGCAGCTTAATGGCGGCCTCTGGAAACACCATATATTTT
CASSLMAASGNTIYF
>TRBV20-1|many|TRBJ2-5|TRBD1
TGCAGTGCTAGAGATCAATATGTAGGACAGGGGTTATACGAGACCCAGTACTTC
CSARDQYVGQGLYETQYF
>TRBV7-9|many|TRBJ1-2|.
TGTGCCAGCAGCCCGAGGACTCCTAGGGGGAACTATGGCTACACCTTC
CASSPRTPRGNYGYTF
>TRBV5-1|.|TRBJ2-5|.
TGCGCCAGCAGCTCCTATGGGGGACTCCAAGAGACCCAGTACTTC
CASSSYGGLQETQYF
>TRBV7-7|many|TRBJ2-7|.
TGTGCCAGCAGCCCCCCGCCAGGGCCCTACGAGCAGTACTTC
CASSPPPGPYEQYF
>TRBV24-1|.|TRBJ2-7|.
TGTGCCACCAGTGATTTTCGGGGGGAGCAGTACTTC
CATSDFRGEQYF
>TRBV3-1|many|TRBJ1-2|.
TGTGCCAGCAGCCAAGATTTGGGACCTGCTGGCTACACCTTC
CASSQDLGPAGYTF
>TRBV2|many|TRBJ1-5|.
TGTGCCAGCAGTGAACACAAAAATCAGCCCCAGCATTTT
CASSEHKNQPQHF
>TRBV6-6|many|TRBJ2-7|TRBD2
TGTGCCAGCAGTTACGGTCTTAGGACTAGCGTGTTAGGTCGGTACGAGCAGTACTTC
CASSYGLRTSVLGRYEQYF
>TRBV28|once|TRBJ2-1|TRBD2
TGTGCCACCTCCCCCGGGACTAGCGGGTTGGATGAGCAGTTCTTC
CATSPGTSGLDEQFF
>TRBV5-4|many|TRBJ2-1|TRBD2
TGTGCCAGCAGCTTGGGACTAGCACGCAATGAGCAGTTCTTC
CASSLGLARNEQFF
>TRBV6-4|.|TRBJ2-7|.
TGTGCCAGCAGTTTCGTACGGGCCGGCGAGCAGTACTTC
CASSFVRAGEQYF
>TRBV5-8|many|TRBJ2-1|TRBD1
TGTGCCATGCAGGGGGATCGGAATGAGCAGTTCTTC
CAMQGDRNEQFF
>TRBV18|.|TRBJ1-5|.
TGTGCCAGCTCACCGGGCAGATACCCTCCTCCCCAGCATTTT
CASSPGRYPPPQHF
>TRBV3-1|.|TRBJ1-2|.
TGTGCCAGCAGCCCATGGGGTTTTTCCAACTATGGCTACACCTTC
CASSPWGFSNYGYTF
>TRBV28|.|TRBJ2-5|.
TGTACCAGCAGTATTCGGGCTACCAACCAAGAGACCCAGTACTTC
CTSSIRATNQETQYF
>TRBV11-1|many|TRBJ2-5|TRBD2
TGTGCCAGCAGCTTAAATTTGGACGGGGGGGCGGCGGAGACCCAGTACTTC
CASSLNLDGGAAETQYF
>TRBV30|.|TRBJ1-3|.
TGTGCCTGGAGTGTATCCTCAGGGATACACACCATATATTTT
CAWSVSSGIHTIYF
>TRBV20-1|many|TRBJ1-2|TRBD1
TGCAGTGCTAGGGACAGGAGCTATGGCTACACCTTC
CSARDRSYGYTF
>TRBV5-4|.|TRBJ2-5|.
TGTGCCAGCAGCTCGGACAGAGATGGGCAAGAGACCCAGTACTTC
CASSSDRDGQETQYF
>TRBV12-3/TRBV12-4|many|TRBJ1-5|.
TGTGCCAGCAGTTTGGACCCTCAGCCCCAGCATTTT
CASSLDPQPQHF
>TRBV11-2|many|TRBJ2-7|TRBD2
TGTGCCAGCAGCTTCCGAATAGCGGGAGTAGCTTTCCACGAGCAGTACTTC
CASSFRIAGVAFHEQYF
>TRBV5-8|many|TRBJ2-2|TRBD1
TGTGCCAGCAGCTTAACGAGGACAGGGCCCACCGGGGAGCTGTTTTTT
CASSLTRTGPTGELFF
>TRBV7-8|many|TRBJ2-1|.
TGTGCCAGCAGCTTAGCTCCTTTCTCAGCGGAAACCTACAATGAGCAGTTCTTC
CASSLAPFSAETYNEQFF
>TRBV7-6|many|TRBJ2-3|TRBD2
TGTGCCAGCAGCTTAGGAGCGGGAGTTATAGATACGCAGTATTTT
CASSLGAGVIDTQYF
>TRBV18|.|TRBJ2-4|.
TGTGCCAGCTCACCACCGGGACAGCGGGACATTCAGTACTTC
CASSPPGQRDIQYF
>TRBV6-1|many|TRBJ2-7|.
TGTGCCAGCAGTGAAACCCCGGGTCTGGGCGAGCAGTACTTC
CASSETPGLGEQYF
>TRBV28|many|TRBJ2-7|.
TGTGCCAGCAGTTTATCGCCTTTGGTTTACGAGCAGTACTTC
CASSLSPLVYEQYF